This T cell receptor beta chain was sequenced for a study of response to subunit inactivated influenza vaccine. In this sample, this clonotype turned up a few times. V lost 3 bases and J 3 bases, leaving 9 bases between the germline ends. CDR1 is SGHTA and CDR2 is FQGNSA in the germline V gene. CDR3 length equals 13 residues. TCRdb recomputed calls from the RT-PCR reads with MiXCR, one row per CDR3 protein. The sample consists of 180,000 or so distinct CDR3 sequences, about 12% of them appearing once. The data were also submitted as part of a second study, on T cells expressing NK-cell markers. That report notes: The cDNA for TCR beta came from 5'RACE template switching with UMIs. Only alpha-beta TCR T cells were sorted in several experiments, using an anti-gamma-delta TCR antibody.

Sequencing was performed on CD8+ T cells sorted from PBMCs, taken approximately 13 days after vaccination. The source of this sequence is a man aged 45-65 years who received an inactivated influenza vaccine. V gene TRBV7-2 combines with J gene TRBJ2-7, with D possibly matching TRBD1 (6 bases). In nucleotides, the CDR3 is TGTGCCAGCAGCTTCCCAGGGGTCTACGAGCAGTACTTC. It yields the protein CASSFPGVYEQYF.